This TCR beta chain was recorded in a study of control samples from healthy donors and cancer patients. Profiled with immunoSEQ multiplex PCR; TCRdb holds only in-frame clones, not every one. The table lists tens of thousands of clones, 79% of them singletons. V lost 3 bases and J lost 6; bases outside the gene matches: 10. CDR3 length: 16 amino acids. CDR1 is MNHEY, CDR2 SMNVEV, per germline (reference sequence). This receptor was identified in a man between 60 and 75 years old with head and neck cancer. The rearrangement joins TRBV27 to TRBJ1-2; 10 nucleotides line up with TRBD1. What was sequenced was PBMCs. The CDR3 DNA sequence: TGTGCCAGCAGTTTGTCCGGGACAGGGGCATTAGATGGCTACACCTTC. Translated: CASSLSGTGALDGYTF.